Each of the 3 T cell receptor beta chains below was sequenced from the same sample in a study of blood T cell repertoires in COVID-19. Method: immunoSEQ multiplex PCR; TCRdb's copy keeps in-frame clones and lacks some. This sample has 200,000 to 250,000 clones, with 75% to 90% found just once. The sequencing input was peripheral blood. These receptors all come from a human donor in a cohort sampled during active COVID-19.

This clone was picked up one time. CDR3 amino acids: CAISTGTSGRASYEQYF. CDR3 bases: TGTGCCATCAGTACCGGGACTAGCGGGAGGGCCTCTTACGAGCAGTACTTC. The J gene is TRBJ2-7, the V gene TRBV10-3, with 16 bases that match TRBD2. The germline V gene encodes CDR1 ENHRY and CDR2 SYGVKD. With 5 bases clipped from V and 4 bases from J, the junction kept 8 bases outside the gene matches. The CDR3 has 17 amino acids.

Details on this clone: This CDR3 is also generated by other DNA sequences in the sample. V gene TRBV7-6 combines with J gene TRBJ1-2, with D perhaps matching TRBD1 (6 bases). Trimming cost V 5 bases and J 2 bases, with 12 bases left between them. Germline V gene sequence: CDR1 SGHVS, CDR2 FNYEAQ. The CDR3 is 14 residues long. The CDR3 region is CASSLGAGNYGYTF. CDR3 DNA: TGTGCCAGCAGCCTGGGGGCGGGCAACTATGGCTACACCTTC.

The gene calls are TRBV14 and TRBJ2-3; D gene unclear. The length of the CDR3 is 14 residues. CDR1 and CDR2 from the germline V gene are SGHDN and FVKESK. V was clipped by 1 base and J by 6 bases, with 11 bases between them. CDR3: CASSQASRWDTQYF. The CDR3 DNA sequence: TGTGCCAGCAGCCAAGCTTCGAGGTGGGATACGCAGTATTTT.